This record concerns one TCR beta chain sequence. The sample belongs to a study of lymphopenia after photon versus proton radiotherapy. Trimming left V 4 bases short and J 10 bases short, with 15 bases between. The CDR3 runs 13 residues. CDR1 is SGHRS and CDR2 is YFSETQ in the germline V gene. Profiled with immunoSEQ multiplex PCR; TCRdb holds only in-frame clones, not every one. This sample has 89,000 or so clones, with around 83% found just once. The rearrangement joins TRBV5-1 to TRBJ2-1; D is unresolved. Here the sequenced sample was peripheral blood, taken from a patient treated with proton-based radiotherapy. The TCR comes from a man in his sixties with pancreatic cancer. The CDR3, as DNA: TGCGCCAGCAGCCTATTTGCTGGGCGGGAGCAGTTCTTC. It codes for CASSLFAGREQFF. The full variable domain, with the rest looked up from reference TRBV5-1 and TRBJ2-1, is KAGVTQTPRYLIKTRGQQVTLSCSPISGHRSVSWYQQTPGQGLQFLFEYFSETQRNKGNFPGRFSGRQFSNSRSEMNVSTLELGDSALYLCASSLFAGREQFFGPGTRLTVL.